This TCR beta chain was documented in a study of T cell clones after liver transplantation. Sorting of unstimulated PBMCs yielded separate CD3+CD4+ and CD3+CD8+ fractions. Method: immunoSEQ multiplex PCR; TCRdb's copy keeps in-frame clones and lacks some. The repertoire consists of about 50,000 clones, with approximately 71% occurring once and the leading ten covering around 9.4%. From germline, CDR1 is SSHAT and CDR2 FNYEAQ (reference sequence). The CDR3 consists of 14 residues. A remark on this clone: One end of the junction does not line up with germline, which may come from a read error.

The rearrangement uses TRBV7-7 and TRBJ2-3; the D is unclear. The receptor was isolated from a human patient who received a liver transplant. Part of the T cells may come from the graft donor. Sequencing was performed on CD4+ T cells from blood, taken more than 53 months after liver transplant. CDR3 sequence: CASSPFRGTDTQYF. CDR3 bases: TGTGCTAGCAGCCCCTTCCGTGGCACAGATACGCAGTATTTT.